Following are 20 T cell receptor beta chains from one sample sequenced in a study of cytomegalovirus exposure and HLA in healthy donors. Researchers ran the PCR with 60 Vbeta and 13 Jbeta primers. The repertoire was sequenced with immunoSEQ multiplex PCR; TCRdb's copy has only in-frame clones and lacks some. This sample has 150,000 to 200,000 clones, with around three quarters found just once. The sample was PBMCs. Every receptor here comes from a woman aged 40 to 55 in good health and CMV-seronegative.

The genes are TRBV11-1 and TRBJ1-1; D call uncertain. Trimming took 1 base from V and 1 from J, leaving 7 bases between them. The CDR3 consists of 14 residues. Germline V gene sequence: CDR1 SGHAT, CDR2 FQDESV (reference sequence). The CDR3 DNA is TGTGCCAGCAGCTTAGATGGCCAGAACACTGAAGCTTTCTTT. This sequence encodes CASSLDGQNTEAFF.

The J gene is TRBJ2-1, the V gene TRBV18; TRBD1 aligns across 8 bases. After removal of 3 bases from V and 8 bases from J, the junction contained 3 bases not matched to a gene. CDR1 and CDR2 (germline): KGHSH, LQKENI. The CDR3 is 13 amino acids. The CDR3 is CASSPTGADEQFF. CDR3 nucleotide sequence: TGTGCCAGCTCACCGACAGGGGCGGATGAGCAGTTCTTC.

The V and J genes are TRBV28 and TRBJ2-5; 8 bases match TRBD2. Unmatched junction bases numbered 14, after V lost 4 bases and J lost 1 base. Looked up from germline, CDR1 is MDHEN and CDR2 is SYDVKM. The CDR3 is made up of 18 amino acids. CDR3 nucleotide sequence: TGTGCCAGCAGTTCCTCTTTGACGCGGGGGGAGAGCCAAGAGACCCAGTACTTC. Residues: CASSSSLTRGESQETQYF.

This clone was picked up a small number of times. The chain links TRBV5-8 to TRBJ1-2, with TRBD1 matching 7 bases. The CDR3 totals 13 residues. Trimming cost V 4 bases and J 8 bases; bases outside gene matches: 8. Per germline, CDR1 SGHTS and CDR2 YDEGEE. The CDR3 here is CASSRNRQGGYTF. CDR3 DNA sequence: TGTGCCAGCAGCCGCAACCGACAGGGAGGCTACACCTTC. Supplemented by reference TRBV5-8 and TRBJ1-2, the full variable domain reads EAGVTQSPTHLIKTRGQQATLRCSPISGHTSVYWYQQALGLGLQFLLWYDEGEERNRGNFPPRFSGRQFPNYSSELNVNALELEDSALYLCASSRNRQGGYTFGSGTRLTVV.

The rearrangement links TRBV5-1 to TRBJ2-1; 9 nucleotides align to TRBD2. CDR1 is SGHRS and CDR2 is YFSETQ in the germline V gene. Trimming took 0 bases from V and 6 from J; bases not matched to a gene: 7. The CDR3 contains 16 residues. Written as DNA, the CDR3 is TGCGCCAGCAGCTTGGGTAGCGGGGGACCTGTCAATGAGCAGTTCTTC. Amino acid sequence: CASSLGSGGPVNEQFF.

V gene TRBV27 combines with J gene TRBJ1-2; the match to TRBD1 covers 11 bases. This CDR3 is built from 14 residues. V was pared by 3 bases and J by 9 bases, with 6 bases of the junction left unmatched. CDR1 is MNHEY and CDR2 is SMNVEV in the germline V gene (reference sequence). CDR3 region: CASSLYGQGARYTF. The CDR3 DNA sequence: TGTGCCAGCAGTTTGTATGGACAGGGGGCACGCTACACCTTC.

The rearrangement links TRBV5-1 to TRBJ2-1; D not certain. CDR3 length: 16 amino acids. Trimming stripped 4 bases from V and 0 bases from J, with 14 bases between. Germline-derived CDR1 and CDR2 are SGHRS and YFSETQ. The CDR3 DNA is TGCGCCAGCAGCCTCCCATCTACGAGCTCCTACAATGAGCAGTTCTTC. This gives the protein CASSLPSTSSYNEQFF.

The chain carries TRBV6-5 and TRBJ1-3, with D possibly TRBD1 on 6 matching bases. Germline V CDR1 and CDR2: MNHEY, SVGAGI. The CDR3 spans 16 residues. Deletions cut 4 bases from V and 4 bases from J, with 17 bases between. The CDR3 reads CASSSHLQGTGNTIYF. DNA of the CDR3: TGTGCCAGCAGTTCCCACCTACAGGGAACCGGAAACACCATATATTTT.

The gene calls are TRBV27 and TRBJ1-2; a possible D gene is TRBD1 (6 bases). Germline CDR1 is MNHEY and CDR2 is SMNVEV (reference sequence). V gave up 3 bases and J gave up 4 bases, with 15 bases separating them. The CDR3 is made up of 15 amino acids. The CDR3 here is CASSFIGQMAYGYTF. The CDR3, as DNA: TGTGCCAGCAGTTTTATAGGACAGATGGCCTATGGCTACACCTTC.

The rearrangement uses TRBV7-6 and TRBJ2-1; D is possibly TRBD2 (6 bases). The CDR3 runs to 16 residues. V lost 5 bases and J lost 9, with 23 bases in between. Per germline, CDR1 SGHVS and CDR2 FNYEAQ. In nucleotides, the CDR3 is TGTGCCAGCAGCCCGCCGGGGGTAGGGCAAAAGGGTGAGCAGTTCTTC. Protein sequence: CASSPPGVGQKGEQFF.

CDR3 protein: CASSPEGTSSYEQYF. The CDR3 DNA reads as TGTGCCAGCAGCCCCGAGGGGACTAGCTCCTACGAGCAGTACTTC. The gene calls are TRBV7-2 and TRBJ2-7; the match to TRBD2 covers 8 bases. V shed 5 bases, J shed 0 bases, and the junction held 6 bases outside the gene matches. The CDR3 covers 15 residues. Germline assignment: CDR1 SGHTA and CDR2 FQGNSA.

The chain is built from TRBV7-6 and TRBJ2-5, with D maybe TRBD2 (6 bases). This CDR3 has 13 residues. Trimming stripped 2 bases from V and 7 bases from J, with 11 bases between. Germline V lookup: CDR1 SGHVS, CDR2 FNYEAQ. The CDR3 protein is CASSLQTRATQYF. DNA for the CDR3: TGTGCCAGCAGCTTACAGACTAGGGCGACCCAGTACTTC.

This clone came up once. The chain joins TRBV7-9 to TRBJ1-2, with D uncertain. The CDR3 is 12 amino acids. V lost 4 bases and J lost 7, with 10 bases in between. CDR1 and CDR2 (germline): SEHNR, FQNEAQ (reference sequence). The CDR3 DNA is TGTGCCAGCAGCTCTATTCTATCTGGCTACACCTTC. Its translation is CASSSILSGYTF.

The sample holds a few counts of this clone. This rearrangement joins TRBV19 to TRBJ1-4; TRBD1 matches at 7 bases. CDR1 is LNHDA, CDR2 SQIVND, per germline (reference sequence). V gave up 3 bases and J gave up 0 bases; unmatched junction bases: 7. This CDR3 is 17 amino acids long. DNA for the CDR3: TGTGCCAGTAGTATCAGGGGGGCCCAGGCAACTAATGAAAAACTGTTTTTT. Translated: CASSIRGAQATNEKLFF.

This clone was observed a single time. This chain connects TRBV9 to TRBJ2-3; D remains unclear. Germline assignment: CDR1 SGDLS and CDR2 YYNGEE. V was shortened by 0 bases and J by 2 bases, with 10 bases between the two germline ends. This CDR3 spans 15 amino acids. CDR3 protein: CASSVGLPPTDTQYF. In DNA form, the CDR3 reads TGTGCCAGCAGCGTAGGTCTACCTCCCACAGATACGCAGTATTTT.

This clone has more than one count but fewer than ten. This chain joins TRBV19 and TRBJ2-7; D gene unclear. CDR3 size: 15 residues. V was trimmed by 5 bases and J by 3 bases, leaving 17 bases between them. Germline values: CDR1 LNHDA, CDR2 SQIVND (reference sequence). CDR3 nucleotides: TGTGCCAGTAGTGTTACCGGGTTACCAGTCTACGAGCAGTACTTC. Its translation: CASSVTGLPVYEQYF.

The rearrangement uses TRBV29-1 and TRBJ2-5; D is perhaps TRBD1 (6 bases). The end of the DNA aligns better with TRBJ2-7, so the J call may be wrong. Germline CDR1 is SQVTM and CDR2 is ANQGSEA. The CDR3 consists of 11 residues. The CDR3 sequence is CSVGQVLEQYF. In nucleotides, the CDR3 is TGCAGCGTTGGACAGGTTCTCGAGCAGTACTTC.

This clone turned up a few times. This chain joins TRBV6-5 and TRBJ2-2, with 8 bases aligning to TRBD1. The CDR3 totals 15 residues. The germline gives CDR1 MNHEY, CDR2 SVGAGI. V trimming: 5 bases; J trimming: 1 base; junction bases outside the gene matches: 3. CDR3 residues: CASSRTGKNTGELFF. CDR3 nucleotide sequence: TGTGCCAGCAGTCGGACAGGGAAGAACACCGGGGAGCTGTTTTTT.

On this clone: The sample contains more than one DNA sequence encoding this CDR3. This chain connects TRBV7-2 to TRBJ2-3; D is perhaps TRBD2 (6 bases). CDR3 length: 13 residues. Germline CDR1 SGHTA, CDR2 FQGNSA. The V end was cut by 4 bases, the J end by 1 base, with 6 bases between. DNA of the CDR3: TGTGCCAGCAGCTCGGGGGGCACAGATACGCAGTATTTT. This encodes CASSSGGTDTQYF.

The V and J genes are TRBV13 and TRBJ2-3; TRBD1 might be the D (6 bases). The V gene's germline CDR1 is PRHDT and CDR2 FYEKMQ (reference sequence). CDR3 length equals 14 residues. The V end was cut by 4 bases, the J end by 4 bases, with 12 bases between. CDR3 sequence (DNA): TGTGCCAGCAGCTACAGGGCACGGTCAGATACGCAGTATTTT. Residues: CASSYRARSDTQYF.